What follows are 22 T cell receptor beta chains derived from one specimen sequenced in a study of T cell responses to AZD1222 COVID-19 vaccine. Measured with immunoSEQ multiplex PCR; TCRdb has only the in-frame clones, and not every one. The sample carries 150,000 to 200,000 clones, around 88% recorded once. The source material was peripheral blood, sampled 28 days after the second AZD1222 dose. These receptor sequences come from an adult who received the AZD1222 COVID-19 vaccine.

The CDR3 nucleotides read TGTGCCTGGAGTAGTGCCCCCAACAAGGGGTACGAGCAGTACTTC. Translating it yields CAWSSAPNKGYEQYF. The chain recombines TRBV30 with TRBJ2-7; TRBD1 might be the D (5 bases). This CDR3 region has 15 residues. V lost 2 bases to trimming and J lost 4 bases, with 18 bases between them. Germline V CDR1 and CDR2: GTSNPN, SVGIG (reference sequence). The full variable domain, in which reference TRBV30 and TRBJ2-7 provide the parts outside the CDR3, is SQTIHQWPATLVQPVGSPLSLECTVEGTSNPNLYWYRQAAGRGLQLLFYSVGIGQISSEVPQNLSASRPQDRQFILSSKKLLLSDSGFYLCAWSSAPNKGYEQYFGPGTRLTVT.

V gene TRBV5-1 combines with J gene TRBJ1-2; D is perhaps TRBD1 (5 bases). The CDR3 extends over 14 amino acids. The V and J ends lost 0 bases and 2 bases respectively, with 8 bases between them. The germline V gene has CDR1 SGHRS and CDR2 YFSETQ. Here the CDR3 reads CASSLDGTNYGYTF. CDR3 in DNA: TGCGCCAGCAGCTTGGACGGGACGAACTATGGCTACACCTTC.

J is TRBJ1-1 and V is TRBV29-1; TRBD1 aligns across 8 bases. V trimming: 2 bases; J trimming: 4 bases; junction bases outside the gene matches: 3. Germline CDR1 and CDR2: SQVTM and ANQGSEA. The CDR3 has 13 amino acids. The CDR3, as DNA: TGCAGCGTTGAACAACAGGGGGGCACTGAAGCTTTCTTT. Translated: CSVEQQGGTEAFF.

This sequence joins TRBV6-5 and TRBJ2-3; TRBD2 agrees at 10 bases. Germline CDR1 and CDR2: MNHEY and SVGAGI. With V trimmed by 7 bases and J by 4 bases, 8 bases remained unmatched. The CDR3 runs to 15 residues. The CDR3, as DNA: TGTGCCAGCATTCGGAGCGGGGGGGCCGCAGATACGCAGTATTTT. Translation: CASIRSGGAADTQYF.

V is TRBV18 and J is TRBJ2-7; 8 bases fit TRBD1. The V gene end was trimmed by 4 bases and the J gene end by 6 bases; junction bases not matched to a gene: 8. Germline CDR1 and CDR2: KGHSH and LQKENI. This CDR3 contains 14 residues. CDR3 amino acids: CASSRSGTGIEQYF. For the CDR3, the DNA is TGTGCCAGCTCACGATCCGGGACAGGTATCGAGCAGTACTTC.

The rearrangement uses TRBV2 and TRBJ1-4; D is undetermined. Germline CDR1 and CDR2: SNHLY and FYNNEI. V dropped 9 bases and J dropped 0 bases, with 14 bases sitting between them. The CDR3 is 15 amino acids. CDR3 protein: CASRWLTTTNEKLFF. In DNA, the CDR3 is TGTGCCAGTCGGTGGCTCACAACAACTAATGAAAAACTGTTTTTT.

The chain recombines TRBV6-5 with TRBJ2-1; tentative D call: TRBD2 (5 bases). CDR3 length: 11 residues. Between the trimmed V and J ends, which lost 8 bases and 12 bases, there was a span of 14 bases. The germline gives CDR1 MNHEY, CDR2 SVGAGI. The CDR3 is CASYEGTGQFF. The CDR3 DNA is TGTGCCAGCTACGAGGGTACGGGGCAGTTCTTC.

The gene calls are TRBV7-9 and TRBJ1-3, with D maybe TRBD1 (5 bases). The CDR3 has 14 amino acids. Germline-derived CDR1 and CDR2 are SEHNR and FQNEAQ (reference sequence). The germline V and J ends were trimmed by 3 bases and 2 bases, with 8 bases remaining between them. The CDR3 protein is CASSFGATGNTIYF. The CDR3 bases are TGTGCCAGCAGCTTTGGGGCAACTGGAAACACCATATATTTT.

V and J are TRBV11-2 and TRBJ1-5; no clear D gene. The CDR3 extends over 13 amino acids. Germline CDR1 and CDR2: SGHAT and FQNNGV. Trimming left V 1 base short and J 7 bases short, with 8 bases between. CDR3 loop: CASSLGRSQPQHF. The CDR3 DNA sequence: TGTGCCAGCAGCTTAGGACGTTCCCAGCCCCAGCATTTT. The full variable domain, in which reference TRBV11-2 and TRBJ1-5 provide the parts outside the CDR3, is EAGVAQSPRYKIIEKRQSVAFWCNPISGHATLYWYQQILGQGPKLLIQFQNNGVVDDSQLPKDRFSAERLKGVDSTLKIQPAKLEDSAVYLCASSLGRSQPQHFGDGTRLSIL.

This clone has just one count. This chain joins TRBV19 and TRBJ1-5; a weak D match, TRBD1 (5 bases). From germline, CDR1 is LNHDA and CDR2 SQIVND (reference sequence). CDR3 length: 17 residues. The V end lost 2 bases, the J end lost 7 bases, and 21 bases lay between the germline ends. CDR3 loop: CASSITWGRASGQPQHF. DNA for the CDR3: TGTGCCAGTAGTATAACCTGGGGCAGGGCGAGCGGACAGCCCCAGCATTTT.

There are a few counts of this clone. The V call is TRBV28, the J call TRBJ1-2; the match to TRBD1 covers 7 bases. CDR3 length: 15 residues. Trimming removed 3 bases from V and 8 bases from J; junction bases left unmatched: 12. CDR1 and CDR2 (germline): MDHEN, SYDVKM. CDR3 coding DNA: TGTGCCAGCAGTTTCCCTCAGGGACAGTGGTACGGCTACACCTTC. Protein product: CASSFPQGQWYGYTF.

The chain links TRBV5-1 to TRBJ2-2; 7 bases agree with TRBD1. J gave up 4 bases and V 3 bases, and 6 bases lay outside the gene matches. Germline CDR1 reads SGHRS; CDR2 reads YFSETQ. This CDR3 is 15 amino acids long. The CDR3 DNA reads TGCGCCAGCAGCTCCGACAGGGACGGCACCGGGGAGCTGTTTTTT. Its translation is CASSSDRDGTGELFF.

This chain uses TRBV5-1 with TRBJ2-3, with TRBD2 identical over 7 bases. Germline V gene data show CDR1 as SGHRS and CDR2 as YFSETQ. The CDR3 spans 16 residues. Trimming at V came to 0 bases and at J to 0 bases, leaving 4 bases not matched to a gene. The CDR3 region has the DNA TGCGCCAGCAGCTTGGCCGGGGGGATAAGCACAGATACGCAGTATTTT. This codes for CASSLAGGISTDTQYF.

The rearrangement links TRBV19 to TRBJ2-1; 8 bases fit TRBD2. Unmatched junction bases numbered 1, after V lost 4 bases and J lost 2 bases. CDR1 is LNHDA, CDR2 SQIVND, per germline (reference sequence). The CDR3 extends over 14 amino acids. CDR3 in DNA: TGTGCCAGTAGTAGCGGGGGGACCTACAATGAGCAGTTCTTC. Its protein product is CASSSGGTYNEQFF.

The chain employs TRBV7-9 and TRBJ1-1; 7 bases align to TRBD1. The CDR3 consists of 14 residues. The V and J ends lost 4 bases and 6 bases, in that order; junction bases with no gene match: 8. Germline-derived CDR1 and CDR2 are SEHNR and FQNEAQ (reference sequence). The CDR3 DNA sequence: TGTGCCAGCAGCTACCCTCTCGGGACAGCTGAAGCTTTCTTT. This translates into CASSYPLGTAEAFF.

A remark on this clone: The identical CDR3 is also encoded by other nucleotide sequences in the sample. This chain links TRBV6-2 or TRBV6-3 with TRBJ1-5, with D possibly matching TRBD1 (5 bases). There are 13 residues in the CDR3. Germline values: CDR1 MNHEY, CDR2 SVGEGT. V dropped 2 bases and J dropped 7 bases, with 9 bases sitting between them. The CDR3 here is CASSYGARQPQHF. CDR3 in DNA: TGTGCCAGCAGTTACGGGGCAAGGCAGCCCCAGCATTTT.

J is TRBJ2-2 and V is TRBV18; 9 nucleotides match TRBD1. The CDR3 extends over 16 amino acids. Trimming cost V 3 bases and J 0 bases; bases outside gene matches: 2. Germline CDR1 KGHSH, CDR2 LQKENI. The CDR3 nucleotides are TGTGCCAGCTCACCTGACAGGGGGACGAACACCGGGGAGCTGTTTTTT. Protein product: CASSPDRGTNTGELFF.

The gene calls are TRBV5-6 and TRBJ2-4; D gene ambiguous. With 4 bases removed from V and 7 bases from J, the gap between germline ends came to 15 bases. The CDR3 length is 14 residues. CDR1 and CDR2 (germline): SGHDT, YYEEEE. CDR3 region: CASSPPGSFNIQYF. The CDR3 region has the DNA TGTGCCAGCAGCCCTCCCGGGTCCTTTAACATTCAGTACTTC.

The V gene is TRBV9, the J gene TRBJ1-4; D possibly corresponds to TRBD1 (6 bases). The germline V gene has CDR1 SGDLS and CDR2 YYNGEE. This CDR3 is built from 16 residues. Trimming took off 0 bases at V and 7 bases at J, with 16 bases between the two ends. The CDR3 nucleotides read TGTGCCAGCAGCGTAGCTGGAGACAGGTCCCCTGAAAAACTGTTTTTT. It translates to CASSVAGDRSPEKLFF.

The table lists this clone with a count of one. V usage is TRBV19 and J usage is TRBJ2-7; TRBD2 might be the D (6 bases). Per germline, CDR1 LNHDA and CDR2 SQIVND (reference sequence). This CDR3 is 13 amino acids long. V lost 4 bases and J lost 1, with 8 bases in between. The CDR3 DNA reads TGTGCCAGTAGTAACGGAGGGTCCTACGAGCAGTACTTC. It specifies CASSNGGSYEQYF. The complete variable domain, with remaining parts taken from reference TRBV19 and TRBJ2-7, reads DGGITQSPKYLFRKEGQNVTLSCEQNLNHDAMYWYRQDPGQGLRLIYYSQIVNDFQKGDIAEGYSVSREKKESFPLTVTSAQKNPTAFYLCASSNGGSYEQYFGPGTRLTVT.

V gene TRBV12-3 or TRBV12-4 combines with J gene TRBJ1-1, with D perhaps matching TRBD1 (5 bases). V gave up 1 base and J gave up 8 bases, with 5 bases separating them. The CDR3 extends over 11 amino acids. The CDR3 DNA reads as TGTGCCAGCAGTTTAGAGGGGGAAGCTTTCTTT. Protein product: CASSLEGEAFF.

DNA of the CDR3: TGTGCCAGCAGTTACTCCGGGATTTATCAGCCCCAGCATTTT. Its translation: CASSYSGIYQPQHF. The chain is built from TRBV6-6 and TRBJ1-5; D gene ambiguous. Per germline, CDR1 MNHNY and CDR2 SVGAGI (reference sequence). This CDR3 comprises 14 residues. Trimming took off 0 bases at V and 5 bases at J, with 8 bases between the two ends.